This passage covers 23 T cell receptor beta chains from one sample sequenced in a study of cytomegalovirus exposure and HLA in healthy donors. With 60 Vbeta and 13 Jbeta primers, the PCR was carried out. The protocol was immunoSEQ multiplex PCR, while the TCRdb copy is restricted to in-frame clones and leaves out a portion. The repertoire holds 120,000 to 150,000 clones, with about 75% as singletons. The material sequenced was PBMCs. These receptors were collected from a man younger than 35 in good health and CMV-seronegative.

This clone was picked up a small number of times. The genes are TRBV18 and TRBJ1-1; 7 bases align to TRBD1. Germline CDR1 KGHSH, CDR2 LQKENI. The CDR3 totals 18 residues. Trimming cost V 6 bases and J 1 base; bases outside gene matches: 17. The CDR3 protein is CASSQLQGVLTGNTEAFF. CDR3 sequence (DNA): TGTGCCAGCTCTCAGCTCCAGGGGGTTTTAACGGGGAACACTGAAGCTTTCTTT.

The chain recombines TRBV23-1 with TRBJ2-5; tentatively, D is TRBD1 (5 bases). TRBV23-1 is recorded as an ORF, its role being uncertain. Trimming stripped 4 bases from V and 2 bases from J, with 8 bases between. CDR3 length equals 13 residues. The CDR3 DNA sequence: TGCGCCAGCAGTCCAAGGGGACAAGAGACCCAGTACTTC. Translation gives CASSPRGQETQYF.

CDR3 sequence: CASSLWTGRYEQYF. The CDR3 region has the DNA TGTGCCAGCAGCCTTTGGACAGGGCGCTACGAGCAGTACTTC. The V gene is TRBV11-3, the J gene TRBJ2-7; 8 nucleotides align to TRBD1. The CDR3 is made up of 14 amino acids. Germline assignment: CDR1 SGHNT and CDR2 YENEEA. The V gene end was trimmed by 5 bases and the J gene end by 3 bases; junction bases not matched to a gene: 6.

The chain has TRBV4-1 and TRBJ2-6; 7 bases match TRBD1. CDR1 and CDR2 (germline): MGHRA, YSYEKL. With V trimmed by 4 bases and J by 0 bases, 6 bases remained unmatched. The CDR3 is 17 residues long. Here the CDR3 reads CASSRDSTSSGANVLTF. CDR3 nucleotide sequence: TGCGCCAGCAGCCGGGACAGCACTAGCTCTGGGGCCAACGTCCTGACTTTC.

The chain couples TRBV7-9 to TRBJ1-2; D remains ambiguous. The CDR3 loop spans 13 amino acids. Trimming left V 5 bases short and J 7 bases short, with 14 bases between. Per the germline V gene, CDR1 is SEHNR and CDR2 is FQNEAQ (reference sequence). The CDR3 DNA sequence: TGTGCCAGCAGCCCTCAGGCTGTCCTTGGCTACACCTTC. Its protein product is CASSPQAVLGYTF.

The genes are TRBV4-1 and TRBJ1-3; D call uncertain. CDR1 is MGHRA and CDR2 is YSYEKL in the germline V gene. V was pared by 3 bases and J by 0 bases, with 15 bases between. CDR3 length: 17 amino acids. The CDR3 region is CASSHTNEALSGNTIYF. CDR3 sequence (DNA): TGCGCCAGCAGCCACACCAACGAGGCTCTCTCTGGAAACACCATATATTTT.

The chain employs TRBV5-6 and TRBJ2-3; D possibly corresponds to TRBD2 (6 bases). The CDR3 covers 17 residues. Between the trimmed V and J ends, which lost 4 bases and 3 bases, there was a span of 21 bases. Looked up from germline, CDR1 is SGHDT and CDR2 is YYEEEE. The DNA of the CDR3 is TGTGCCAGCAGCCCTACACTGGGGGGAGTGGTGACAGATACGCAGTATTTT. It codes for CASSPTLGGVVTDTQYF.

J is TRBJ1-4 and V is TRBV9; possible D gene TRBD1, 5 bases. Germline CDR1 reads SGDLS; CDR2 reads YYNGEE. Trimming pared 3 bases from V and 3 bases from J, leaving 12 bases between. The CDR3 spans 15 residues. The CDR3 sequence: CASSAGHRANEKLFF. Written as DNA, the CDR3 is TGTGCCAGCAGCGCAGGACATAGGGCTAATGAAAAACTGTTTTTT.

The V gene is TRBV7-2, the J gene TRBJ2-1; D gene ambiguous. This CDR3 region has 15 residues. Germline V gives CDR1 SGHTA, CDR2 FQGNSA. Trimming removed 7 bases from V and 0 bases from J, with 13 bases in between. The CDR3 DNA reads TGTGCCAGCACCTTCACGGTAAGCTCCTACAATGAGCAGTTCTTC. Protein: CASTFTVSSYNEQFF. The full variable domain, completed using reference TRBV7-2 and TRBJ2-1, is GAGVSQSPSNKVTEKGKDVELRCDPISGHTALYWYRQSLGQGLEFLIYFQGNSAPDKSGLPSDRFSAERTGGSVSTLTIQRTQQEDSAVYLCASTFTVSSYNEQFFGPGTRLTVL.

The V and J genes are TRBV30 and TRBJ2-7; D is perhaps TRBD1 (6 bases). Germline loops: CDR1 GTSNPN, CDR2 SVGIG (reference sequence). The CDR3 sequence is 13 residues long. Trimming stripped 1 base from V and 7 bases from J, with 14 bases between. The CDR3 region has the DNA TGTGCCTGGAGTGCAGCAGGGGTCGGGGAGCAGTACTTC. It codes for CAWSAAGVGEQYF.

Regarding this clone: The same CDR3 is also encoded by other DNA sequences in this sample. The genes are TRBV2 and TRBJ1-5; 9 nucleotides agree with TRBD1. From germline, CDR1 is SNHLY and CDR2 FYNNEI. The V segment lost 7 bases and the J segment 5 bases; nucleotides outside the gene matches: 6. This CDR3 comprises 14 residues. Written as DNA, the CDR3 is TGTGCCAGCACCTTACAGGGGGCGGATCAGCCCCAGCATTTT. Protein: CASTLQGADQPQHF.

In DNA form, the CDR3 reads TGCGCCAGCAGTGGGGCCCTCACAGATACGCAGTATTTT. Its translation: CASSGALTDTQYF. The chain recombines TRBV10-1 with TRBJ2-3, with D unclear. V was cut by 4 bases and J by 2 bases, with 7 bases left in between. This CDR3 region has 13 residues. CDR1 and CDR2 from the germline V gene are WNHNN and SYGVQD (reference sequence).

The rearrangement links TRBV19 to TRBJ2-2; TRBD1 is a possible D gene (6 bases). The length of the CDR3 is 16 residues. The germline V gene encodes CDR1 LNHDA and CDR2 SQIVND (reference sequence). The germline V and J ends were trimmed by 4 bases and 7 bases, with 19 bases remaining between them. CDR3 amino acids: CASSRDRQAFHGELFF. The CDR3 bases are TGTGCCAGTAGTAGGGATCGACAGGCTTTTCACGGGGAGCTGTTTTTT.

The V gene is TRBV7-9, the J gene TRBJ2-7, with TRBD2 matching 10 bases. V was pared by 5 bases and J by 2 bases, with 3 bases of the junction left unmatched. The CDR3 totals 14 residues. The V gene's germline CDR1 is SEHNR and CDR2 FQNEAQ (reference sequence). The CDR3 here is CASSPGLAAYEQYF. The CDR3 DNA is TGTGCCAGCAGCCCCGGACTAGCGGCCTACGAGCAGTACTTC.

The chain employs TRBV11-3 and TRBJ2-3; D ambiguous. The CDR3 spans 13 residues. The V end was cut by 4 bases, the J end by 5 bases, with 10 bases between. In germline, CDR1 is SGHNT, CDR2 YENEEA. The CDR3 sequence: CASSSGYGDTQYF. The DNA for the CDR3 is TGTGCCAGCAGCTCCGGGTATGGAGATACGCAGTATTTT.

The chain is built from TRBV27 and TRBJ2-1; D remains unclear. Trimming took 2 bases from V and 0 from J, leaving 8 bases between them. The CDR3 has 15 residues. Germline V gives CDR1 MNHEY, CDR2 SMNVEV (reference sequence). The CDR3 nucleotides are TGTGCCAGCAGTTTAGGCTTCTCCTCCTACAATGAGCAGTTCTTC. Translating it yields CASSLGFSSYNEQFF.

In its sample, this clone was seen a few times. The chain employs TRBV29-1 and TRBJ2-7; D might be TRBD2 (5 bases). V dropped 4 bases and J dropped 2 bases, with 9 bases sitting between them. This CDR3 has 12 residues. Germline assignment: CDR1 SQVTM and CDR2 ANQGSEA. Here the CDR3 DNA reads TGCAGCGTTGGACTAATGCCCTACGAGCAGTACTTC. It codes for CSVGLMPYEQYF.

The chain couples TRBV11-2 to TRBJ2-3; D call uncertain. Germline loops: CDR1 SGHAT, CDR2 FQNNGV. Trimming removed 3 bases at V and 0 bases at J, with 4 bases between. This CDR3 is built from 13 residues. The CDR3 protein is CASSFYSTDTQYF. The CDR3, as DNA: TGTGCCAGCAGCTTCTACAGCACAGATACGCAGTATTTT.

This chain uses TRBV2 with TRBJ2-2; D gene ambiguous. The CDR3 totals 16 residues. V lost 6 bases to trimming and J lost 3 bases, with 17 bases between them. The germline V gene has CDR1 SNHLY and CDR2 FYNNEI. The CDR3 reads CASRGSGNFDTGELFF. DNA of the CDR3: TGTGCCAGCAGGGGCTCTGGCAATTTTGACACCGGGGAGCTGTTTTTT.

The table lists this clone with a few counts. The chain joins TRBV11-2 to TRBJ2-5; 11 nucleotides line up with TRBD2. Germline CDR1 is SGHAT and CDR2 is FQNNGV. The junction had 8 bases not matched to a gene; V was cut back by 1 base and J by 1 base. The CDR3 has 18 amino acids. The CDR3 coding sequence is TGTGCCAGCAGCTTAGGAGAACTAGCGGGAGCAACCCAAGAGACCCAGTACTTC. Amino acid sequence: CASSLGELAGATQETQYF.

V and J are TRBV4-1 and TRBJ2-7; D is perhaps TRBD2 (6 bases). The CDR3 sequence is 15 residues long. Germline assignment: CDR1 MGHRA and CDR2 YSYEKL. Trimming removed 3 bases at V and 3 bases at J, with 15 bases between. The CDR3 nucleotides are TGCGCCAGCAGCCAGCGGCAGGGCGGGATCTACGAGCAGTACTTC. Translated, it gives CASSQRQGGIYEQYF.

The V gene is TRBV28, the J gene TRBJ2-7, with a possible D match to TRBD1 (6 bases). The ends were cut back, 5 bases at V and 4 bases at J, with 18 bases in the middle. This CDR3 is built from 15 residues. The germline CDR1 and CDR2 sequences are MDHEN and SYDVKM. For the CDR3, the DNA is TGTGCCAGCAGTACAACCTCCGGGACAAGTTACGAGCAGTACTTC. It yields the protein CASSTTSGTSYEQYF.

The chain combines TRBV29-1 with TRBJ2-1; perhaps TRBD2 as D (6 bases). CDR3 size: 14 residues. Trimming stripped 0 bases from V and 5 bases from J, with 11 bases between. CDR1 and CDR2 from the germline V gene are SQVTM and ANQGSEA. The CDR3 sequence is CSVEDRTGDNEQFF. The DNA of the CDR3 is TGCAGCGTTGAAGATCGGACGGGAGACAATGAGCAGTTCTTC.